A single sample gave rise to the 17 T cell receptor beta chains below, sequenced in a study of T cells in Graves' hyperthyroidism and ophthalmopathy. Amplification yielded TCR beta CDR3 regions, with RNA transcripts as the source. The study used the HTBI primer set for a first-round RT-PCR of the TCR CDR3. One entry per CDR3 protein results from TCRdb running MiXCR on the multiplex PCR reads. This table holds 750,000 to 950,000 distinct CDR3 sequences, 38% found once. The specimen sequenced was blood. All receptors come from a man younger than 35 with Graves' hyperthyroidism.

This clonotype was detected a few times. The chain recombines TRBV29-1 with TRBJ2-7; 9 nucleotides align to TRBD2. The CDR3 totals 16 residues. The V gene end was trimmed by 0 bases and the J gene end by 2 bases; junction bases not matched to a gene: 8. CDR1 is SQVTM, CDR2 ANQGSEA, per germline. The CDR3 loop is CSVEDLGRGGTYEQYF. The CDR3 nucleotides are TGCAGCGTTGAAGATCTTGGGCGGGGGGGGACCTACGAGCAGTACTTC.

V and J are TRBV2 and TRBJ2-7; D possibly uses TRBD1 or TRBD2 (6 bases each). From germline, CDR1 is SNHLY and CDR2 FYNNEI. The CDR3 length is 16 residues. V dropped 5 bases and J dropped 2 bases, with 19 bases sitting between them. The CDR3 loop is CASSSDSGGPAYEQYF. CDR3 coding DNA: TGTGCCAGCAGTTCCGACTCCGGGGGCCCTGCCTACGAGCAGTACTTC.

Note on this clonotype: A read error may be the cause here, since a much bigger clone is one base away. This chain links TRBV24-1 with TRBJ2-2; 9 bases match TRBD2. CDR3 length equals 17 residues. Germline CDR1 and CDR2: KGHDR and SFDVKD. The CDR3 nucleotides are TGTGCCACCAGTCGGCGGGAGGGCCTCCCGAACACCGGGGAGCTGGTTTTT. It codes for CATSRREGLPNTGELVF.

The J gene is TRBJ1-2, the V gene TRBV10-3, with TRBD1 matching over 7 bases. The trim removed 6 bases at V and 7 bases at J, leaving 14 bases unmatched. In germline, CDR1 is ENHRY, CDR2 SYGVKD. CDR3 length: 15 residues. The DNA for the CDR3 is TGTGCCATCAGCCCTCTACTTGACAGGGTTGCTGGCTACACCTTC. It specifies CAISPLLDRVAGYTF.

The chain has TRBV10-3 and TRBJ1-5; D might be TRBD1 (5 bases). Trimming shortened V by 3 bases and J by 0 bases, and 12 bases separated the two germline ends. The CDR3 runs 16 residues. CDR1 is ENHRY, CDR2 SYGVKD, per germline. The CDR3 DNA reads TGTGCCATCAGTGATTACCGGGACGGTAGCAATCAGCCCCAGCATTTT. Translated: CAISDYRDGSNQPQHF.

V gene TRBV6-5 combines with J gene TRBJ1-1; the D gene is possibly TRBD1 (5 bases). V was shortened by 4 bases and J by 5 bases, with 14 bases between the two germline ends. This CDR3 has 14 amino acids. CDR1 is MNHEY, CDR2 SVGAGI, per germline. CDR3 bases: TGTGCCAGCAGTTTATACCCGGGACGTACTGAAGCTTTCTTT. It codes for CASSLYPGRTEAFF.

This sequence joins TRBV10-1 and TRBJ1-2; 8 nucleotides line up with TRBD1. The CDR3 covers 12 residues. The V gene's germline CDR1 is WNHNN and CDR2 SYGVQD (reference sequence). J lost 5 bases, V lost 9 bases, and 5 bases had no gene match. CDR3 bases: TGCGCCAGGCCAGGGGGCGCGTATGGCTACACCTTC. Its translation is CARPGGAYGYTF.

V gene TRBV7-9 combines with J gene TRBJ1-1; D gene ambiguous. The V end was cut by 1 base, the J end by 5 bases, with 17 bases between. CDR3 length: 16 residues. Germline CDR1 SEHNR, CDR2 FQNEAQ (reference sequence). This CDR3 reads CASSLVREFGWTEAFF. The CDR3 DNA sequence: TGTGCCAGCAGCTTAGTCCGGGAGTTTGGATGGACTGAAGCTTTCTTT.

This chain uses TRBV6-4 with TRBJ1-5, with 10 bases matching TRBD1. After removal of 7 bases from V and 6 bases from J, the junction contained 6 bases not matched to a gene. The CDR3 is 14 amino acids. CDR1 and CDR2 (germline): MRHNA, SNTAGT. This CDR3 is CASMGQGRGQPQHF. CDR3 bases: TGTGCCAGCATGGGACAGGGGAGAGGTCAGCCCCAGCATTTT.

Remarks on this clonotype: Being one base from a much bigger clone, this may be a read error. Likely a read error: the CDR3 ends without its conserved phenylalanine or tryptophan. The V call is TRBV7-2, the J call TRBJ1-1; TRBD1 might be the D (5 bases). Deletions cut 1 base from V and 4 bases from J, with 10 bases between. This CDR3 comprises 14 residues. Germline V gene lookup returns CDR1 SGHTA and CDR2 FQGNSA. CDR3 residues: CASSLGAGSTEAFL. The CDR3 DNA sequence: TGTGCCAGCAGCTTAGGGGCAGGGAGCACTGAAGCTTTCCTT.

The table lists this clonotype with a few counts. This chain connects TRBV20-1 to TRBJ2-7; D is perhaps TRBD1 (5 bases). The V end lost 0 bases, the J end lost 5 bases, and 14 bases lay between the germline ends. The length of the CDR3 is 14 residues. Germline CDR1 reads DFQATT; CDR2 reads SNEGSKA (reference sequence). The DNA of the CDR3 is TGCAGTGCTAGAGATAGGCCTTGGGGCGACGAGCAGTACTTC. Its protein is CSARDRPWGDEQYF.

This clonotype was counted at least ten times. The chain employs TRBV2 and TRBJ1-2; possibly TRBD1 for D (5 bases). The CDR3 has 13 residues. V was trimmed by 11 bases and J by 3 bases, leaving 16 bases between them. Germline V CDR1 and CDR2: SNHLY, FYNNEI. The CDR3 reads CADREQGYYGYTF. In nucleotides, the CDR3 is TGTGCCGACCGCGAGCAGGGTTACTATGGCTACACCTTC.

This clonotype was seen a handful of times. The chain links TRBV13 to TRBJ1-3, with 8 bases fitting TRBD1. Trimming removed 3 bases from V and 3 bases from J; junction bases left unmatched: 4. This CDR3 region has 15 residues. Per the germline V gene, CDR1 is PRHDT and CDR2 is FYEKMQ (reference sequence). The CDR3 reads CASSLDRVGGNTIYF. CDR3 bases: TGTGCCAGCAGCTTGGACAGGGTTGGTGGAAACACCATATATTTT.

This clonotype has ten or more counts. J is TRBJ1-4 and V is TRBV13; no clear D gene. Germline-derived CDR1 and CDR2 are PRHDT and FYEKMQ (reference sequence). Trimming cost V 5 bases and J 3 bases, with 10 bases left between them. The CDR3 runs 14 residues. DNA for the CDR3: TGTGCCAGCAGCGTCGGGGAGGCTAATGAAAAACTGTTTTTT. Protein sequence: CASSVGEANEKLFF.

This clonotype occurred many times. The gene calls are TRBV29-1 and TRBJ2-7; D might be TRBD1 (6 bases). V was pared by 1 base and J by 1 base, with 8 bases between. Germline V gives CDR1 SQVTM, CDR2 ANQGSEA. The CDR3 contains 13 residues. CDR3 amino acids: CSVEGQASYEQYF. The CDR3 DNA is TGCAGCGTTGAAGGACAGGCGTCCTACGAGCAGTACTTC.

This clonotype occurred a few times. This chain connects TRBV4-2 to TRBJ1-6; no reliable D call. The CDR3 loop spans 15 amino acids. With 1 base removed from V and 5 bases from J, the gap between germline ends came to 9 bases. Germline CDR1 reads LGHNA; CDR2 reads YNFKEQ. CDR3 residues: CASSQGAAHNSPLHF. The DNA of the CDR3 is TGTGCCAGCAGCCAAGGAGCAGCCCATAATTCACCCCTCCACTTT.

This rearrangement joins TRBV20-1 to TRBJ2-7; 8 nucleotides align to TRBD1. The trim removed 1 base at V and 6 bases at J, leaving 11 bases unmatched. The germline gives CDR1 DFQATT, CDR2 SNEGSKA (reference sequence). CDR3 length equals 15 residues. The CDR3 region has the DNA TGCAGTGCTAGAGGCGTGAGGACAGGGCCCCTCGAGCAGTACTTC. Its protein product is CSARGVRTGPLEQYF.